This passage covers 18 T cell receptor beta chains from one sample sequenced in a study of blood T cell repertoires in COVID-19. Sequenced by immunoSEQ multiplex PCR; TCRdb stores in-frame clones only, minus some. The table records around 300,000 clones, roughly nine tenths of them present only once. Source material: PBMCs or T cells enriched from blood (not recorded which). These receptors were obtained from a young woman who had recovered from COVID-19.

The rearrangement joins TRBV10-1 to TRBJ2-7; possible D gene TRBD1, 6 bases. This CDR3 is 11 amino acids long. Trimming removed 3 bases at V and 6 bases at J, with 6 bases between. Germline loops: CDR1 WNHNN, CDR2 SYGVQD (reference sequence). DNA for the CDR3: TGCGCCAGCAGTGAAGGGGGCGAGCAGTACTTC. The encoded protein is CASSEGGEQYF.

V is TRBV4-1 and J is TRBJ1-4; TRBD1 is a possible D gene (6 bases). Trimming stripped 1 base from V and 2 bases from J, with 11 bases between. The CDR3 sequence is 16 residues long. Per the germline V gene, CDR1 is MGHRA and CDR2 is YSYEKL. CDR3 protein: CASSQGQGSTNEKLFF. DNA of the CDR3: TGCGCCAGCAGCCAAGGGCAGGGGTCTACTAATGAAAAACTGTTTTTT.

This chain uses TRBV27 with TRBJ2-7; 9 nucleotides align to TRBD1. The CDR3 runs 15 residues. The ends lost 5 bases at V and 4 bases at J; junction bases unmatched: 9. Germline values: CDR1 MNHEY, CDR2 SMNVEV (reference sequence). CDR3 sequence: CASSTTGTGTYEQYF. CDR3 bases: TGTGCCAGCAGTACGACCGGGACAGGGACTTACGAGCAGTACTTC.

The rearrangement links TRBV10-2 to TRBJ1-6, with 7 bases that match TRBD1. V gave up 5 bases and J gave up 9 bases; unmatched junction bases: 10. The CDR3 has 15 amino acids. Germline V gene lookup returns CDR1 WSHSY and CDR2 SAAADI. This chain's CDR3 is CASSPTGDSGSPLHF. As DNA, the CDR3 is TGCGCCAGCAGTCCAACAGGGGACTCCGGTTCACCCCTCCACTTT.

This clone was found a few times. At the DNA level, this CDR3 is encoded by other sequences in the same sample as well. J is TRBJ1-1 and V is TRBV19; possible D gene TRBD1, 6 bases. The CDR3 has 14 residues. Germline CDR1 reads LNHDA; CDR2 reads SQIVND (reference sequence). V was cut by 3 bases and J by 2 bases, with 10 bases left in between. The CDR3 protein is CASSIGQLNTEAFF. The CDR3 region has the DNA TGTGCCAGTAGTATTGGACAGTTAAACACTGAAGCTTTCTTT.

The chain combines TRBV29-1 with TRBJ1-2; D might be TRBD1 (5 bases). This CDR3 spans 14 amino acids. V lost 2 bases and J lost 7, with 17 bases in between. CDR1 and CDR2 from the germline V gene are SQVTM and ANQGSEA. CDR3 region: CSVEPSGPFGGYTF. DNA of the CDR3: TGCAGCGTTGAACCATCAGGGCCCTTTGGTGGCTACACCTTC.

This rearrangement joins TRBV2 to TRBJ1-6; D not resolved. V was trimmed by 6 bases and J by 1 base, leaving 10 bases between them. The germline CDR1 and CDR2 sequences are SNHLY and FYNNEI. The CDR3 loop spans 15 amino acids. Here the CDR3 reads CASSTTGSYNSPLHF. CDR3 bases: TGTGCCAGCAGCACGACCGGGTCCTATAATTCACCCCTCCACTTT.

The V and J genes are TRBV7-2 and TRBJ2-7, with 9 bases lining up with TRBD2. Germline CDR1 and CDR2: SGHTA and FQGNSA. CDR3 length equals 14 residues. With V trimmed by 5 bases and J by 3 bases, 5 bases remained unmatched. The CDR3: CASSLTSGHYEQYF. CDR3 DNA: TGTGCCAGCAGCCTTACTAGCGGGCACTACGAGCAGTACTTC.

V and J are TRBV5-4 and TRBJ2-7; TRBD2 matches at 14 bases. Germline CDR1 is SGHNT and CDR2 is YYREEE (reference sequence). This CDR3 spans 17 amino acids. Trimming at V came to 0 bases and at J to 6 bases, leaving 8 bases not matched to a gene. CDR3 nucleotide sequence: TGTGCCAGCAGCTTGGACCCTGCAGGACTAGCGGGAGGCGAGCAGTACTTC. Its protein product is CASSLDPAGLAGGEQYF.

This clone appeared once. The chain couples TRBV7-3 to TRBJ2-3, with 10 nucleotides matching TRBD2. V shed 5 bases and J 2 bases; nucleotides not matched to a gene: 4. Germline values: CDR1 SGHTA, CDR2 FQGTGA. The CDR3 is 15 residues long. CDR3 loop: CASSVAGGTTDTQYF. In nucleotides, the CDR3 is TGTGCCAGCAGCGTAGCGGGAGGAACCACAGATACGCAGTATTTT. Full variable domain (rest looked up from reference TRBV7-3 and TRBJ2-3): GAGVSQTPSNKVTEKGKYVELRCDPISGHTALYWYRQSLGQGPEFLIYFQGTGAADDSGLPNDRFFAVRPEGSVSTLKIQRTERGDSAVYLCASSVAGGTTDTQYFGPGTRLTVL.

This clone was recorded once. This rearrangement joins TRBV6-2 or TRBV6-3 to TRBJ2-7; D is uncertain. Trimming shortened V by 4 bases and J by 4 bases, and 8 bases separated the two germline ends. This CDR3 is 12 amino acids long. Germline V lookup: CDR1 MNHEY, CDR2 SVGEGT. CDR3 sequence reads: CASSFIRYEQYF. In DNA form, the CDR3 reads TGTGCCAGCAGTTTTATCCGTTACGAGCAGTACTTC.

The chain employs TRBV28 and TRBJ1-6, with TRBD1 matching over 7 bases. Looked up from germline, CDR1 is MDHEN and CDR2 is SYDVKM. V lost 5 bases, J lost 9 bases, and 7 bases stayed unmatched. This CDR3 spans 14 amino acids. The CDR3 nucleotides are TGTGCCAGCAGTCCCGACAGGGAAGGTTCACCCCTCCACTTT. This encodes CASSPDREGSPLHF. The full variable domain, in which reference TRBV28 and TRBJ1-6 provide the parts outside the CDR3, is DVKVTQSSRYLVKRTGEKVFLECVQDMDHENMFWYRQDPGLGLRLIYFSYDVKMKEKGDIPEGYSVSREKKERFSLILESASTNQTSMYLCASSPDREGSPLHFGNGTRLTVT.

This clone turned up a few times. CDR3 nucleotide sequence: TGTGCCACCAGCAGAGATGTCAGGAGGGGCGAGCAGTACTTC. This gives the protein CATSRDVRRGEQYF. The chain recombines TRBV15 with TRBJ2-7; maybe TRBD2 (6 bases). This CDR3 spans 14 amino acids. V was clipped by 0 bases and J by 6 bases, with 12 bases between them. From germline, CDR1 is LNHNV and CDR2 YYDKDF (reference sequence).

This clone has more than one count but fewer than ten. V is TRBV12-3 or TRBV12-4 and J is TRBJ2-5; D possibly corresponds to TRBD2 (6 bases). CDR3 size: 11 residues. The V end was cut by 8 bases, the J end by 5 bases, with 9 bases between. The DNA for the CDR3 is TGTGCCAGCGGTCGGGAGGAGACCCAGTACTTC. This gives the protein CASGREETQYF.

The V call is TRBV11-2, the J call TRBJ2-5; 10 nucleotides agree with TRBD1. The CDR3 is made up of 16 amino acids. V gave up 4 bases and J gave up 5 bases; unmatched junction bases: 10. Per the germline V gene, CDR1 is SGHAT and CDR2 is FQNNGV. CDR3 sequence (DNA): TGTGCCAGCAGCTCACCCGGACAGGGGGGGTGGGAGACCCAGTACTTC. This codes for CASSSPGQGGWETQYF.

The chain joins TRBV7-6 to TRBJ1-2; the D gene is possibly TRBD1 (5 bases). This CDR3 is 16 amino acids long. Trimming cost V 3 bases and J 2 bases, with 16 bases left between them. CDR1 is SGHVS, CDR2 FNYEAQ, per germline. The CDR3 loop reads CASSFAAGEINYGYTF. The CDR3 nucleotides read TGTGCCAGCAGCTTCGCGGCGGGGGAAATAAACTATGGCTACACCTTC.

This rearrangement joins TRBV2 to TRBJ2-3; a weak D match, TRBD2 (6 bases). The CDR3 loop spans 13 amino acids. CDR1 and CDR2 (germline): SNHLY, FYNNEI. V gave up 5 bases and J gave up 2 bases, with 8 bases separating them. The CDR3 nucleotides read TGTGCCAGCAGTCGGGACTTCACAGATACGCAGTATTTT. Residues: CASSRDFTDTQYF.

The V call is TRBV20-1, the J call TRBJ1-5; no clear D. Trimming left V 3 bases short and J 3 bases short, with 12 bases between. This CDR3 contains 14 residues. The germline V gene encodes CDR1 DFQATT and CDR2 SNEGSKA (reference sequence). The CDR3 DNA follows: TGCAGTGCTAGTACCCCGGGTACCAATCAGCCCCAGCATTTT. Translated, it gives CSASTPGTNQPQHF.